A single sample is the source of the 21 T cell receptor beta chains below, sequenced in a study of shared clonotypes between healthy human individuals. Clones were sequenced by immunoSEQ multiplex PCR, and TCRdb holds only the in-frame ones, with some missing. Of about 610,000 clones in the sample, roughly 96% were seen once. Cells designated naive CD8 were CD45RO-negative and were positively selected for CCR7, with terminally differentiated effector memory CD45RA+ cells excluded. Input material: naive CD8+ T cells sorted from blood. The receptors stem from a woman in her 30s in good health.

V gene TRBV14 combines with J gene TRBJ2-7, with D possibly matching TRBD2 (6 bases). Germline lookup yields CDR1 SGHDN and CDR2 FVKESK. Trimming shortened V by 1 base and J by 6 bases, and 10 bases separated the two germline ends. The CDR3 covers 13 residues. In DNA, the CDR3 is TGTGCCAGCAGCCAAGTTGGAGGGGCCGAGCAGTACTTC. This sequence encodes CASSQVGGAEQYF.

J is TRBJ2-5 and V is TRBV6-5; 11 nucleotides agree with TRBD2. Germline V CDR1 and CDR2: MNHEY, SVGAGI. The V segment lost 5 bases and the J segment 4 bases; nucleotides outside the gene matches: 6. This CDR3 spans 15 amino acids. Here the CDR3 DNA reads TGTGCCAGCAGTAATAGCGGGAGGGCTACAGAGACCCAGTACTTC. Translated: CASSNSGRATETQYF.

The chain recombines TRBV5-8 with TRBJ1-5, with D perhaps matching TRBD1 (5 bases). There are 14 residues in the CDR3. Trimming shortened V by 0 bases and J by 9 bases, and 13 bases separated the two germline ends. Germline CDR1 is SGHTS and CDR2 is YDEGEE. The CDR3 here is CASSLVAGGRPQHF. The CDR3 DNA is TGTGCCAGCAGCTTGGTGGCCGGGGGACGGCCCCAGCATTTT.

The V call is TRBV7-9, the J call TRBJ2-3; TRBD1 matches 7 bases. The germline V gene has CDR1 SEHNR and CDR2 FQNEAQ (reference sequence). J was trimmed by 6 bases and V by 7 bases; bases with no gene match: 10. CDR3 size: 14 residues. The CDR3 here is CASTFQGDFDTQYF. CDR3 DNA sequence: TGTGCCAGCACCTTTCAGGGGGATTTTGATACGCAGTATTTT. The full variable domain, its missing parts supplied by reference TRBV7-9 and TRBJ2-3, is DTGVSQNPRHKITKRGQNVTFRCDPISEHNRLYWYRQTLGQGPEFLTYFQNEAQLEKSRLLSDRFSAERPKGSFSTLEIQRTEQGDSAMYLCASTFQGDFDTQYFGPGTRLTVL.

The chain is built from TRBV6-5 and TRBJ2-2, with D maybe TRBD2 (5 bases). There are 15 residues in the CDR3. Germline assignment: CDR1 MNHEY and CDR2 SVGAGI. V lost 7 bases, J lost 6 bases, and 18 bases lay in between. This chain's CDR3 is CASNTWTSAPGELFF. The CDR3 DNA reads TGTGCCAGCAACACCTGGACTTCCGCACCCGGGGAGCTGTTTTTT.

V usage is TRBV11-2 and J usage is TRBJ2-7; D perhaps matches TRBD2 (6 bases). Germline V CDR1 and CDR2: SGHAT, FQNNGV. Trimming left V 8 bases short and J 4 bases short, with 6 bases between. CDR3 size: 10 residues. CDR3 sequence (DNA): TGTGCCAGCGGACTATACGAGCAGTACTTC. Encoded protein: CASGLYEQYF.

This clone appeared once. The chain uses TRBV5-6 and TRBJ2-2, with D possibly called TRBD1 or TRBD2 (5 bases each). The V and J ends lost 4 bases and 1 base respectively, with 17 bases between them. CDR3 length: 17 residues. In germline, CDR1 is SGHDT, CDR2 YYEEEE. The CDR3 protein is CASSPDGERGNTGELFF. The CDR3 DNA reads TGTGCCAGCAGCCCCGACGGTGAGAGGGGGAACACCGGGGAGCTGTTTTTT. Combining the CDR3 with reference TRBV5-6 and TRBJ2-2 gives the whole variable domain DAGVTQSPTHLIKTRGQQVTLRCSPKSGHDTVSWYQQALGQGPQFIFQYYEEEERQRGNFPDRFSGHQFPNYSSELNVNALLLGDSALYLCASSPDGERGNTGELFFGEGSRLTVL.

A word on this clone: Other DNA sequences from this sample encode an identical CDR3 as well. The genes are TRBV7-9 and TRBJ2-7; D is perhaps TRBD2 (6 bases). V gave up 5 bases and J gave up 4 bases, with 9 bases separating them. The CDR3 is 12 amino acids. Germline values: CDR1 SEHNR, CDR2 FQNEAQ (reference sequence). For the CDR3, the DNA is TGTGCCAGCAGCCTGACTAGTTACGAGCAGTACTTC. Translated: CASSLTSYEQYF.

The chain employs TRBV4-1 and TRBJ2-1, with D unclear. V gave up 0 bases and J gave up 10 bases, with 10 bases separating them. CDR1 is MGHRA, CDR2 YSYEKL, per germline. The CDR3 is 13 residues long. The CDR3 protein is CASSQDVEEEQFF. The CDR3 coding sequence is TGCGCCAGCAGCCAAGATGTAGAGGAGGAGCAGTTCTTC.

The chain employs TRBV6-5 and TRBJ1-2; D might be TRBD1 (5 bases). The CDR3 runs 14 residues. Germline values: CDR1 MNHEY, CDR2 SVGAGI. Trimming took 2 bases from V and 4 from J, leaving 11 bases between them. The CDR3 protein is CASSYTEGTYGYTF. The CDR3 DNA sequence: TGTGCCAGCAGTTACACTGAGGGGACCTATGGCTACACCTTC.

J is TRBJ2-1 and V is TRBV27; D unclear. Trimming removed 4 bases at V and 7 bases at J, with 26 bases between. The CDR3 runs 18 residues. Germline V gene sequence: CDR1 MNHEY, CDR2 SMNVEV (reference sequence). CDR3 sequence (DNA): TGTGCCAGCAGTTCCGGAGTAGTAGGACGATTTCCGAGGAATGAGCAGTTCTTC. It translates to CASSSGVVGRFPRNEQFF.

The V and J genes are TRBV5-1 and TRBJ1-2, with TRBD1 matching over 10 bases. Germline CDR1 is SGHRS and CDR2 is YFSETQ. The CDR3 is 14 amino acids. The V segment lost 4 bases and the J segment 8 bases; nucleotides outside the gene matches: 8. CDR3 coding DNA: TGCGCCAGCAGCCCGGGGGACAGGGGAAAGGGCTACACCTTC. It encodes CASSPGDRGKGYTF.

The chain recombines TRBV15 with TRBJ1-5; D gene uncertain. V gave up 0 bases and J gave up 0 bases, with 9 bases separating them. The germline gives CDR1 LNHNV, CDR2 YYDKDF (reference sequence). The CDR3 has 16 residues. CDR3 DNA: TGTGCCACCAGCAGAGATGGCCCTTATAGCAATCAGCCCCAGCATTTT. It codes for CATSRDGPYSNQPQHF.

V and J are TRBV27 and TRBJ2-1, with TRBD2 matching over 9 bases. With V trimmed by 3 bases and J by 6 bases, 9 bases remained unmatched. The CDR3 covers 16 residues. The V gene's germline CDR1 is MNHEY and CDR2 SMNVEV (reference sequence). The CDR3 sequence is CASSFNAGGGLNEQFF. The CDR3 DNA is TGTGCCAGCAGTTTTAATGCGGGAGGGGGGCTCAATGAGCAGTTCTTC.

CDR3: CASRPGQGKNEQFF. The CDR3 region has the DNA TGTGCCAGCCGGCCCGGACAGGGAAAGAATGAGCAGTTCTTC. V gene TRBV2 combines with J gene TRBJ2-1; 8 positions agree with TRBD1. From germline, CDR1 is SNHLY and CDR2 FYNNEI. This CDR3 spans 14 amino acids. Trimming at V came to 8 bases and at J to 7 bases, leaving 10 bases not matched to a gene.

A note on this clone: The sample holds other DNA sequences that translate to the same CDR3. V usage is TRBV28 and J usage is TRBJ2-7, with 8 bases identical to TRBD1. J was trimmed by 3 bases and V by 2 bases; bases with no gene match: 0. CDR1 MDHEN and CDR2 SYDVKM come from the germline V gene. The CDR3 length is 13 residues. Here the CDR3 reads CASSLTGGYEQYF. In nucleotides, the CDR3 is TGTGCCAGCAGTTTAACAGGGGGCTACGAGCAGTACTTC.

In its sample, this clone was seen once. CDR3: CASSLRLQLGEQYF. CDR3 DNA sequence: TGTGCCAGCAGCTTGAGGCTACAGTTGGGCGAGCAGTACTTC. This chain connects TRBV5-6 to TRBJ2-7; D uncertain. Per the germline V gene, CDR1 is SGHDT and CDR2 is YYEEEE. The length of the CDR3 is 14 residues. Deletions cut 1 base from V and 6 bases from J, with 14 bases between.

This clone was seen once. The chain uses TRBV15 and TRBJ2-7; D perhaps matches TRBD1 (6 bases). The germline CDR1 and CDR2 sequences are LNHNV and YYDKDF (reference sequence). V was pared by 2 bases and J by 1 base, with 9 bases between. CDR3 length: 14 residues. This CDR3 reads CATSRLTGSYEQYF. Written as DNA, the CDR3 is TGTGCCACCAGCAGACTGACAGGATCCTACGAGCAGTACTTC.

The chain employs TRBV19 and TRBJ1-2; 8 bases align to TRBD1. The CDR3 has 14 residues. Germline loops: CDR1 LNHDA, CDR2 SQIVND (reference sequence). The V and J ends lost 7 bases and 9 bases, in that order; junction bases with no gene match: 13. CDR3 nucleotide sequence: TGTGCCAGTAACTATGGACAGGGTATTTGGAGCTACACCTTC. Its translation is CASNYGQGIWSYTF.

J is TRBJ2-3 and V is TRBV27; D ambiguous. Trimming stripped 5 bases from V and 0 bases from J, with 18 bases between. CDR3 length equals 17 residues. Germline CDR1 MNHEY, CDR2 SMNVEV (reference sequence). CDR3 sequence: CASSPTLFGPSTDTQYF. Written as DNA, the CDR3 is TGTGCCAGCAGTCCGACACTTTTTGGTCCAAGCACAGATACGCAGTATTTT.

The chain joins TRBV14 to TRBJ2-7; the D gene is possibly TRBD1 (6 bases). The CDR3 has 12 residues. V gave up 5 bases and J gave up 5 bases, with 10 bases separating them. CDR1 is SGHDN and CDR2 is FVKESK in the germline V gene. The chain's CDR3 is CASSKGGNEQYF. DNA for the CDR3: TGTGCCAGCAGCAAAGGGGGAAACGAGCAGTACTTC.